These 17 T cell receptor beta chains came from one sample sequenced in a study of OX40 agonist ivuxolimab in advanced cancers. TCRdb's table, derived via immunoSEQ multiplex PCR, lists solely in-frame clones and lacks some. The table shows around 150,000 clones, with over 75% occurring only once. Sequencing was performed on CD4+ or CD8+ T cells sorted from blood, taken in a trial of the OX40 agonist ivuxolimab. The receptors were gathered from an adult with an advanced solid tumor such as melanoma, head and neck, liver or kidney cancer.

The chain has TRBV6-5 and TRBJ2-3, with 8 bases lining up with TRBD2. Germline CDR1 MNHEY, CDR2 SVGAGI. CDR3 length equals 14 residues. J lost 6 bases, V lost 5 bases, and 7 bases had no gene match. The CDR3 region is CASSQRELGDTQYF. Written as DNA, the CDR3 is TGTGCCAGCAGTCAGCGGGAGTTAGGGGATACGCAGTATTTT.

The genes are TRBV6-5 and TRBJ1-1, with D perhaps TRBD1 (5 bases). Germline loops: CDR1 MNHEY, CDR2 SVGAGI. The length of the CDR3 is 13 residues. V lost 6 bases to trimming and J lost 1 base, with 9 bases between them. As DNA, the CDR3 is TGTGCCAGCAGCCTAGGACAGAACACTGAAGCTTTCTTT. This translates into CASSLGQNTEAFF.

The CDR3 loop reads CASSHEGVGNTIYF. DNA for the CDR3: TGCGCCAGCAGCCACGAGGGGGTAGGAAACACCATATATTTT. The chain uses TRBV5-1 and TRBJ1-3; maybe TRBD1 (6 bases). This CDR3 is 14 amino acids long. With 4 bases removed from V and 4 bases from J, the gap between germline ends came to 12 bases. Germline lookup yields CDR1 SGHRS and CDR2 YFSETQ.

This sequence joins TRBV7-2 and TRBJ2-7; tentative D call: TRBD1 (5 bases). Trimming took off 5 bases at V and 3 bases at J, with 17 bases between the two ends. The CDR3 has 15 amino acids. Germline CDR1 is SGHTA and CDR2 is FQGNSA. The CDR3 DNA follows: TGTGCCAGCAGCCTCTTATTAAGGGGCCGCTACGAGCAGTACTTC. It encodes CASSLLLRGRYEQYF.

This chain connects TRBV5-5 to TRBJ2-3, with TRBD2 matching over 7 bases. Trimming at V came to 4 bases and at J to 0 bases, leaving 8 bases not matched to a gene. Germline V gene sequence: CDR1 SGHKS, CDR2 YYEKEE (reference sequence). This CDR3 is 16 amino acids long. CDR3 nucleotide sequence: TGTGCCAGCAGCCCTATACTAGCGACTAGCACAGATACGCAGTATTTT. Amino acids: CASSPILATSTDTQYF.

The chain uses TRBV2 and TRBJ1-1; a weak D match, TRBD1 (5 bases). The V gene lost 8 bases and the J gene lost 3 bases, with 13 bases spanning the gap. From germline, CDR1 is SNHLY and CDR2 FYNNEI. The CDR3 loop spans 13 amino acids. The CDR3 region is CASLVGRDTEAFF. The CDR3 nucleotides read TGTGCCAGCTTGGTGGGCAGGGACACTGAAGCTTTCTTT.

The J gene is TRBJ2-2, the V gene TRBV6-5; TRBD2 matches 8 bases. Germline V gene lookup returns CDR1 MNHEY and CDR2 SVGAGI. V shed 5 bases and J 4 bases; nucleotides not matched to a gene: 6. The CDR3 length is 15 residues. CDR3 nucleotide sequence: TGTGCCAGCAGTCGGACTAGCCAAGGCACCGGGGAGCTGTTTTTT. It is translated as CASSRTSQGTGELFF.

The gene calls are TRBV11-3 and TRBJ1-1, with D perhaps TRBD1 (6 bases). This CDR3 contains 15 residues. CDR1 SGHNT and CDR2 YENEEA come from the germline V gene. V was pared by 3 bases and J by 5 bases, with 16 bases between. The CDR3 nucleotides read TGTGCCAGCAGCTTGGGTAAGGGGGGGGCAACTGAAGCTTTCTTT. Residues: CASSLGKGGATEAFF.

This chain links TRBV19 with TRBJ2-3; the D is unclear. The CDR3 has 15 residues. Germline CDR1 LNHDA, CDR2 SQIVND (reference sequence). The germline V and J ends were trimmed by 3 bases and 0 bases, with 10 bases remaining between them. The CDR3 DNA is TGTGCCAGTAGTATTCGGGCTCCTAGCACAGATACGCAGTATTTT. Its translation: CASSIRAPSTDTQYF.

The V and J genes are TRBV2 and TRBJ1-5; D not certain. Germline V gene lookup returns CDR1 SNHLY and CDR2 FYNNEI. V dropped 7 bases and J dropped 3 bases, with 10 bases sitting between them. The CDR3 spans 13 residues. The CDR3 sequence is CASTSLTNQPQHF. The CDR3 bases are TGTGCCAGCACGTCTCTTACCAATCAGCCCCAGCATTTT.

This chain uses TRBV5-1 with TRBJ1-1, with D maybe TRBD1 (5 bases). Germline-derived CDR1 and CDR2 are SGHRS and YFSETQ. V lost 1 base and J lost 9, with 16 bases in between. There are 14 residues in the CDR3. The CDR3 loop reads CASSLRVGGAQAFF. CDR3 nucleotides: TGCGCCAGCAGCTTGAGGGTGGGCGGGGCCCAAGCTTTCTTT.

The CDR3 coding sequence is TGTGCCAGCAGTGGGTCGTGGACTTTAAGCACTGAAGCTTTCTTT. Amino acid sequence: CASSGSWTLSTEAFF. The rearrangement joins TRBV2 to TRBJ1-1; D remains unclear. This CDR3 region has 15 residues. Germline CDR1 is SNHLY and CDR2 is FYNNEI. V was clipped by 4 bases and J by 4 bases, with 16 bases between them.

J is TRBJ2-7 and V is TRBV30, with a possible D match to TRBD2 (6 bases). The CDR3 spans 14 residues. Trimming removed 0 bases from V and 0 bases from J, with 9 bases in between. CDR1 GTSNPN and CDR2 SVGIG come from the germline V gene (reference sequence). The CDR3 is CAWSVGRLSYEQYF. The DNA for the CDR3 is TGTGCCTGGAGTGTAGGGAGGCTCTCCTACGAGCAGTACTTC.

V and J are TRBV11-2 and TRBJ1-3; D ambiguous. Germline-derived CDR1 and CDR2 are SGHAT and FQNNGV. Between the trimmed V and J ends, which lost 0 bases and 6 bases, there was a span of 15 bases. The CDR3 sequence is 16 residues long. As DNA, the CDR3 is TGTGCCAGCAGCTTAGAGGGAGACGGTACTAAAAACACCATATATTTT. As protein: CASSLEGDGTKNTIYF. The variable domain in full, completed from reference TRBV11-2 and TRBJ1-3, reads EAGVAQSPRYKIIEKRQSVAFWCNPISGHATLYWYQQILGQGPKLLIQFQNNGVVDDSQLPKDRFSAERLKGVDSTLKIQPAKLEDSAVYLCASSLEGDGTKNTIYFGEGSWLTVV.

As DNA, the CDR3 is TGTGCCAGCAGTTTAGGTGGGAGCTCCTACGAGCAGTACTTC. As protein: CASSLGGSSYEQYF. The chain carries TRBV28 and TRBJ2-7; a weak D match, TRBD2 (5 bases). This CDR3 has 14 amino acids. The germline V gene encodes CDR1 MDHEN and CDR2 SYDVKM. V shed 2 bases and J shed 0 bases, with 8 bases lying between them. Looking up the rest from reference TRBV28 and TRBJ2-7 gives the full variable domain: DVKVTQSSRYLVKRTGEKVFLECVQDMDHENMFWYRQDPGLGLRLIYFSYDVKMKEKGDIPEGYSVSREKKERFSLILESASTNQTSMYLCASSLGGSSYEQYFGPGTRLTVT.

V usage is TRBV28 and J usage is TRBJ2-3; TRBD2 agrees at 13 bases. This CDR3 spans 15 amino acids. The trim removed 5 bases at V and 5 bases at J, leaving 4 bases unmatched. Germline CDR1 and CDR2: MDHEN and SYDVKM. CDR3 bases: TGTGCCAGCAGTCCCGGGACTAGCGGGATAGATACGCAGTATTTT. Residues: CASSPGTSGIDTQYF.

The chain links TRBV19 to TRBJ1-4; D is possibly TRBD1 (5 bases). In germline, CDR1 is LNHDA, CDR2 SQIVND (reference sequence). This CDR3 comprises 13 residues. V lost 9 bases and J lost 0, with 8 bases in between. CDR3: CASRVPTNEKLFF. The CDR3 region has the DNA TGTGCCAGCAGGGTTCCAACTAATGAAAAACTGTTTTTT.